These 29 T cell receptor beta chains came from one sample sequenced in a study of tumor and adjacent non-tumor tissue in lung cancer. RNA was extracted from bulk tissue without any cell sorting. Three rounds of nested PCR, following a modified ARM-PCR protocol, produced the TCRbeta library. From the multiplex PCR reads, TCRdb called clonotypes with MiXCR, one entry per CDR3 protein. This sample has 200,000 or so distinct CDR3 sequences, with about 76% found just once. The sequencing input was lung tumor tissue. These receptors all stem from a man in his sixties with non-small cell lung cancer.

Of note for this clonotype: Here the CDR3 omits its conserved ending phenylalanine or tryptophan, so a read error is the likely source. The DNA is left out, because the CDR3 cannot be placed on it with certainty; the CDR3 is given as TCRdb lists it. V and J are TRBV11-1 and TRBJ2-2; the tabulated D call, TRBD1, remains unverified against the DNA. CDR1 SGHAT and CDR2 FQDESV come from the germline V gene (reference sequence). Termini included, the CDR3 measures 15 amino acids. The CDR3 loop is CASSLKRQGTGELFR.

The V and J genes are TRBV29-1 and TRBJ1-3; D may be TRBD1 (5 bases). The CDR3 runs to 13 residues. Germline CDR1 and CDR2: SQVTM and ANQGSEA. CDR3 sequence reads: CSARVGSGNTIYF. CDR3 coding DNA: TGCAGTGCCAGGGTGGGCTCTGGAAACACCATATATTTT.

Notes on this clonotype: Germline is not matched at one junction end, which may reflect a read error. The chain links TRBV29-1 to TRBJ2-1; 7 bases fit TRBD2. This CDR3 has 15 amino acids. Germline loops: CDR1 SQVTM, CDR2 ANQGSEA. CDR3 region: CSAEDGVAGSNEQFF. Written as DNA, the CDR3 is TGTAGCGCCGAGGATGGGGTAGCGGGCTCCAATGAGCAGTTCTTC.

This clonotype was counted a few times. The chain links TRBV10-2 to TRBJ1-1; D is unclear. Germline CDR1 reads WSHSY; CDR2 reads SAAADI. There are 13 residues in the CDR3. The V end lost 7 bases, the J end lost 0 bases, and 9 bases lay between the germline ends. DNA of the CDR3: TGCGCCAGCAATAAGAGGGTGAACACTGAAGCTTTCTTT. It is translated as CASNKRVNTEAFF.

About this clonotype: Being one base from a much bigger clone, this may be a read error. This sequence joins TRBV20-1 and TRBJ1-5; no firm D call. The germline V gene encodes CDR1 DFQATT and CDR2 SNEGSKA (reference sequence). The CDR3 loop spans 16 amino acids. CDR3 DNA sequence: TGCAATGCTAGAGATGGAGGCGGCAATAGCAATCAGCCCCAGCATTTT. This encodes CNARDGGGNSNQPQHF.

Turning to this clonotype: This may be a read error: a much more frequent sequence differs by one nucleotide. The rearrangement joins TRBV6-5 to TRBJ2-3, with TRBD2 matching over 7 bases. CDR1 is MNHEY and CDR2 is SVGAGI in the germline V gene. The CDR3 is 13 residues long. The CDR3 region has the DNA TGTGCCAGAAGTTGGGCTAGCGGAGATACGCAGTATTTT. This translates into CARSWASGDTQYF.

This clonotype was observed at least ten times. The rearrangement joins TRBV6-1 to TRBJ2-1, with a tentative D call TRBD1 (6 bases). Per germline, CDR1 MNHNS and CDR2 SASEGT. V was cut by 10 bases and J by 4 bases, with 17 bases left in between. The CDR3 totals 14 residues. CDR3 nucleotide sequence: TGTGCCACCAACAGAGCAGGGGCGTACAATGAGCAGTTCTTC. Translated: CATNRAGAYNEQFF.

The genes are TRBV13 and TRBJ2-1; the match to TRBD2 covers 9 bases. After removal of 1 base from V and 5 bases from J, the junction contained 6 bases not matched to a gene. The germline CDR1 and CDR2 sequences are PRHDT and FYEKMQ (reference sequence). The CDR3 has 16 residues. CDR3 coding DNA: TGTGCCAGCAGCTTAGATATTAGCGGGGGTAACAATGAGCAGTTCTTC. Residues: CASSLDISGGNNEQFF.

Comment on this clonotype: At one end, the junction sequence differs from germline, possibly due to a read error. This chain joins TRBV11-2 and TRBJ1-4; no clear D gene. This CDR3 has 15 residues. CDR1 and CDR2 (germline): SGHAT, FQNNGV. The CDR3 spells CASSLIGWADGKLFF. The CDR3 nucleotides read TGTGCCAGCAGCTTAATCGGTTGGGCTGATGGAAAACTGTTCTTT.

As concerns this clonotype: A much larger clone lies a single base off, so this may be a read error. This rearrangement joins TRBV29-1 to TRBJ2-3; 10 nucleotides align to TRBD1. The length of the CDR3 is 15 residues. The germline V gene has CDR1 SQVTM and CDR2 ANQGSEA. For the CDR3, the DNA is TGCAGCGTCAGACAGGGGGCGCCTAGCACAGATACGAAGTATTTT. Translation gives CSVRQGAPSTDTKYF.

As concerns this clonotype: A much larger clone sits a single nucleotide away, making a read error possible. The chain is built from TRBV20-1 and TRBJ1-1, with a weak D call TRBD1 (6 bases). Trimming shortened V by 6 bases and J by 5 bases, and 19 bases separated the two germline ends. The CDR3 length is 14 residues. The germline V gene encodes CDR1 DFQATT and CDR2 SNEGSKA (reference sequence). CDR3 sequence reads: CSALELRRGTEAFF. The CDR3 bases are TGCAGTGCGTTAGAGTTGCGGAGGGGGACTGAAGCTTTCTTT.

The chain has TRBV11-1 and TRBJ2-6, with 9 bases aligning to TRBD1. The CDR3 is made up of 18 amino acids. CDR1 is SGHAT, CDR2 FQDESV, per germline (reference sequence). After removal of 5 bases from V and 15 bases from J, the junction contained 23 bases not matched to a gene. CDR3 amino acids: CASSQRGQGYSGANPLTF. CDR3 nucleotides: TGTGCCAGCAGCCAGAGGGGACAGGGATACTCTGGGGCCAACCCCCTGACTTTC.

The J gene is TRBJ1-4, the V gene TRBV7-8; D might be TRBD1 (6 bases). Germline CDR1 is SGHVS and CDR2 is FQNEAQ. CDR3 length: 15 residues. Trimming removed 5 bases at V and 8 bases at J, with 18 bases between. The CDR3 nucleotides read TGTGCCAGCAGCGAGACGGGGGGCGTAGGGGAAAAACTGTTTTTT. Its protein is CASSETGGVGEKLFF.

Here the CDR3 reads CASSLALGSRTGELFF. As DNA, the CDR3 is TGTGCCAGCAGCTTAGCTCTCGGGAGCCGGACCGGGGAGCTGTTTTTT. The V and J genes are TRBV7-8 and TRBJ2-2, with D possibly TRBD2 on 6 matching bases. V gave up 0 bases and J gave up 5 bases, with 13 bases separating them. CDR3 length: 16 residues. Germline V gene lookup returns CDR1 SGHVS and CDR2 FQNEAQ.

J is TRBJ2-1 and V is TRBV20-1; no clear D gene. V shed 3 bases and J shed 13 bases, with 7 bases lying between them. Germline values: CDR1 DFQATT, CDR2 SNEGSKA (reference sequence). This CDR3 comprises 9 residues. CDR3 loop: CSASLGQFF. The DNA of the CDR3 is TGCAGTGCTAGCCTCGGTCAGTTCTTC.

This sequence joins TRBV6-2 or TRBV6-3 and TRBJ2-7; no clear D. Trimming shortened V by 9 bases and J by 3 bases, and 15 bases separated the two germline ends. Germline V gene sequence: CDR1 MNHEY, CDR2 SVGEGT. The CDR3 is 13 amino acids. The CDR3 is CASRHTIYYEQYF. CDR3 nucleotide sequence: TGTGCCAGTAGACACACGATTTACTACGAGCAGTACTTC.

A word on this clonotype: A much larger clone lies a single base off, so this may be a read error. The rearrangement joins TRBV28 to TRBJ2-7, with 10 nucleotides matching TRBD2. The CDR3 contains 14 residues. The germline V gene has CDR1 MDHEN and CDR2 SYDVKM. CDR3 in amino acids: CAGSHSGGMYEQYF. In DNA form, the CDR3 reads TGTGCCGGCAGTCATAGCGGGGGGATGTACGAGCAGTACTTC.

This clonotype was observed a handful of times. The gene calls are TRBV6-1 and TRBJ2-5, with D possibly called TRBD1 or TRBD2 (5 bases each). Germline V gene data show CDR1 as MNHNS and CDR2 as SASEGT. The V end lost 1 base, the J end lost 4 bases, and 13 bases lay between the germline ends. CDR3 size: 15 residues. The CDR3 loop reads CASSEGGAIGETQYF. The CDR3 DNA reads as TGTGCCAGCAGTGAAGGAGGGGCGATTGGAGAGACCCAGTACTTC.

Remarks on this clonotype: Compared with germline, one end of the junction differs, possibly owing to a read error. This chain links TRBV4-2 with TRBJ2-2; D might be TRBD1 or TRBD2, each matching 7 bases. CDR1 and CDR2 from the germline V gene are LGHNA and YNFKEQ. This CDR3 region has 15 residues. The CDR3 region is CASSLRGGDTRELFF. The CDR3 DNA reads TGTGCCAGCAGCCTCAGGGGGGGGGACACCAGGGAGCTGTTTTTT.

The table lists this clonotype with a few counts. This chain uses TRBV5-1 with TRBJ2-1; D is uncertain. From germline, CDR1 is SGHRS and CDR2 YFSETQ. V was clipped by 2 bases and J by 0 bases, with 9 bases between them. The CDR3 sequence is 15 residues long. This chain's CDR3 is CASSLTYDSYNEQFF. As DNA, the CDR3 is TGCGCCAGCAGCTTAACATATGACTCCTACAATGAGCAGTTCTTC.

The rearrangement joins TRBV20-1 to TRBJ2-7; 10 bases map to TRBD2. The V and J ends lost 6 bases and 10 bases, in that order; junction bases with no gene match: 18. CDR1 and CDR2 (germline): DFQATT, SNEGSKA (reference sequence). The CDR3 contains 15 residues. This CDR3 is CSALPGTSASYKQYF. CDR3 DNA: TGCAGTGCGTTGCCCGGGACTAGCGCCTCCTACAAACAGTACTTC.

Details on this clonotype: The junction differs from germline at one of its ends, possibly a read error. For the CDR3, the DNA is TGCAGTGCTAGTGCGGGAGTTAGATACGAGCAGTACTTT. Protein sequence: CSASAGVRYEQYF. V gene TRBV20-1 combines with J gene TRBJ2-7; 7 nucleotides match TRBD2. CDR1 is DFQATT and CDR2 is SNEGSKA in the germline V gene (reference sequence). CDR3 length equals 13 residues.

This clonotype has just one count. The chain combines TRBV11-2 with TRBJ1-2, with 7 bases matching TRBD1. This CDR3 contains 13 residues. V was clipped by 0 bases and J by 9 bases; unmatched bases: 4. CDR1 and CDR2 from the germline V gene are SGHAT and FQNNGV. The CDR3 sequence is CASSLDRGDSYTF. The CDR3 nucleotides read TGTGCCAGCAGCTTAGACAGGGGGGATAGCTACACCTTC.

The rearrangement joins TRBV6-1 to TRBJ2-7; 10 bases match TRBD2. The CDR3 covers 15 residues. Germline trimming cut 4 bases from V and 4 bases from J; bases unmatched to any gene: 7. Germline values: CDR1 MNHNS, CDR2 SASEGT. The chain's CDR3 is CASSALAGNLYEQYF. CDR3 nucleotide sequence: TGTGCCAGCAGTGCACTAGCGGGAAATTTATACGAGCAGTACTTC.

On this clonotype: A read error may be the cause here, since a much bigger clone is one base away. This chain connects TRBV12-3 or TRBV12-4 to TRBJ2-1; TRBD2 matches 10 bases. The CDR3 extends over 16 amino acids. V shed 3 bases, J shed 4 bases, and the junction held 6 bases outside the gene matches. The CDR3 DNA follows: TGTGCCAGCAGTTTCCGGGCTAGCGGGAGTTACAATGAGCAGTTCTTC. Its translation: CASSFRASGSYNEQFF.

For this clonotype: This may arise from a read error, as a much more abundant clone is one base away. This chain links TRBV6-1 with TRBJ1-1; possible D gene TRBD1, 5 bases. The V end lost 7 bases, the J end lost 2 bases, and 14 bases lay between the germline ends. The CDR3 contains 14 residues. Germline loops: CDR1 MNHNS, CDR2 SASEGT. The CDR3 sequence: CASTREGINTEAFF. In DNA, the CDR3 is TGTGCCAGCACCAGGGAGGGGATCAACACTGAAGCTTTCTTT.

A remark on this clonotype: Possible read error: a much larger clone is one base away. CDR3 coding DNA: TGTGCCAGCAGTTACTCGATCCCAGGGATCTCTGGAGACACCATATATTTT. It yields the protein CASSYSIPGISGDTIYF. The genes are TRBV6-5 and TRBJ1-3, with a possible D match to TRBD1 (5 bases). The CDR3 totals 17 residues. Germline CDR1 and CDR2: MNHEY and SVGAGI.

Worth noting for this clonotype: This may be a read error, as it is one base from a much larger clone. The V call is TRBV20-1, the J call TRBJ2-3; no definite D call. CDR1 DFQATT and CDR2 SNEGSKA come from the germline V gene (reference sequence). V was cut by 3 bases and J by 1 base, with 11 bases left in between. CDR3 length: 14 residues. The DNA for the CDR3 is TGCAGTGCTAGCCACAGCTGGGGCACAGATACGCAGTATTTT. Its translation: CSASHSWGTDTQYF.

V and J are TRBV20-1 and TRBJ2-1; 7 bases are shared with TRBD2. With 7 bases clipped from V and 2 bases from J, the junction kept 17 bases outside the gene matches. Germline lookup yields CDR1 DFQATT and CDR2 SNEGSKA (reference sequence). This CDR3 is built from 17 residues. The DNA for the CDR3 is TGCAGTGTCATGCGGGAGATAACTCACCCAACCTACAATGAGCAGTTCTTC. Its protein is CSVMREITHPTYNEQFF.